These 25 T cell receptor beta chains were all obtained from the same sample, sequenced in a study of T cells after yellow fever vaccination. One entry per CDR3 protein results from TCRdb running MiXCR on the 5' RACE reads. The sample contains 340,000 or so distinct CDR3 sequences, around 12% of which appear only once. The starting material was CD4+ T cells sorted from PBMCs, obtained 15 days after the yellow fever booster vaccination. These receptors all come from a man between 18 and 29 years old who received the YFV17D yellow fever vaccine.

This clonotype was seen a handful of times. The chain uses TRBV4-1 and TRBJ2-3, with 10 bases lining up with TRBD1. The CDR3 length is 16 residues. Germline V gives CDR1 MGHRA, CDR2 YSYEKL. V was pared by 2 bases and J by 5 bases, with 7 bases of the junction left unmatched. The CDR3 coding sequence is TGCGCCAGCAGCCAACTAACGACAGGGGGCGGAGATACGCAGTATTTT. It is translated as CASSQLTTGGGDTQYF.

This clonotype was seen only a few times. This chain joins TRBV12-3 or TRBV12-4 and TRBJ1-5; tentative D call: TRBD1 (5 bases). V lost 4 bases to trimming and J lost 6 bases, with 7 bases between them. The CDR3 runs 12 residues. CDR3 loop: CASSWGFQPQHF. CDR3 bases: TGTGCCAGCAGTTGGGGGTTTCAGCCCCAGCATTTT.

The rearrangement links TRBV6-1 to TRBJ1-2, with D hard to call. Trimming took off 0 bases at V and 1 base at J, with 3 bases between the two ends. Per the germline V gene, CDR1 is MNHNS and CDR2 is SASEGT. CDR3 length: 13 residues. CDR3 region: CASSEANNYGYTF. CDR3 nucleotides: TGTGCCAGCAGTGAAGCCAATAACTATGGCTACACCTTC.

The V and J genes are TRBV5-1 and TRBJ1-1; 9 bases fit TRBD1. CDR1 is SGHRS and CDR2 is YFSETQ in the germline V gene. This CDR3 comprises 15 residues. Germline trimming cut 4 bases from V and 5 bases from J; bases unmatched to any gene: 9. This CDR3 is CASSAQDRGNTEAFF. The CDR3 coding sequence is TGCGCCAGCAGCGCCCAGGACAGGGGAAATACTGAAGCTTTCTTT.

A few counts support this clonotype. The V and J genes are TRBV4-2 and TRBJ2-1; D gene unclear. There are 12 residues in the CDR3. Germline V gives CDR1 LGHNA, CDR2 YNFKEQ. Trimming pared 0 bases from V and 9 bases from J, leaving 6 bases between. DNA of the CDR3: TGTGCCAGCAGCCAAGATTTGGGTGAGCAGTTCTTC. Protein: CASSQDLGEQFF.

This clonotype was observed many times. This chain links TRBV9 with TRBJ2-2; TRBD2 matches 7 bases. V lost 4 bases and J lost 3; bases outside the gene matches: 6. From germline, CDR1 is SGDLS and CDR2 YYNGEE. This CDR3 is 15 amino acids long. The CDR3 sequence: CASSPRLAHTGELFF. CDR3 nucleotide sequence: TGTGCCAGCAGCCCACGACTAGCCCACACCGGGGAGCTGTTTTTT.

This clonotype was observed a handful of times. This chain connects TRBV7-2 to TRBJ2-3, with D possibly matching TRBD2 (6 bases). The germline CDR1 and CDR2 sequences are SGHTA and FQGNSA. The CDR3 totals 15 residues. Deletions cut 3 bases from V and 0 bases from J, with 10 bases between. The DNA for the CDR3 is TGTGCCAGCAGCTTCCGGGGGATTAGCACAGATACGCAGTATTTT. Its protein is CASSFRGISTDTQYF.

The V gene is TRBV7-2, the J gene TRBJ1-1, with no clear D. The V gene's germline CDR1 is SGHTA and CDR2 FQGNSA. Trimming took off 6 bases at V and 8 bases at J, with 13 bases between the two ends. CDR3 length: 12 residues. CDR3 region: CASRPGAQEAFF. DNA of the CDR3: TGTGCCAGCAGACCGGGAGCGCAAGAAGCTTTCTTT.

V gene TRBV3-1 combines with J gene TRBJ2-3; 10 bases are shared with TRBD2. With V trimmed by 3 bases and J by 0 bases, 12 bases remained unmatched. Per the germline V gene, CDR1 is LGHDT and CDR2 is YNNKEL (reference sequence). The CDR3 loop spans 19 amino acids. The CDR3 loop reads CASSQFGLAVSPSTDTQYF. CDR3 nucleotides: TGTGCCAGCAGCCAGTTTGGACTAGCGGTATCCCCTAGCACAGATACGCAGTATTTT.

J is TRBJ2-6 and V is TRBV6-5; 8 bases map to TRBD1. The CDR3 runs to 15 residues. V shed 5 bases, J shed 2 bases, and the junction held 2 bases outside the gene matches. Germline-derived CDR1 and CDR2 are MNHEY and SVGAGI. The CDR3 nucleotides read TGTGCCAGCAGTGGACAGGGTACTGGGGCCAACGTCCTGACTTTC. Translated: CASSGQGTGANVLTF.

The CDR3 protein is CAISDARLGERPISGANVLTF. CDR3 DNA: TGTGCCATCAGTGACGCAAGGTTAGGAGAGCGGCCTATCTCTGGGGCCAACGTCCTGACTTTC. The chain links TRBV10-3 to TRBJ2-6; D perhaps matches TRBD2 (5 bases). Trimming shortened V by 3 bases and J by 0 bases, and 24 bases separated the two germline ends. Germline-derived CDR1 and CDR2 are ENHRY and SYGVKD. This CDR3 has 21 amino acids.

This clonotype was seen a few times. The chain uses TRBV10-3 and TRBJ2-2; D uncertain. This CDR3 contains 14 residues. Deletions cut 9 bases from V and 2 bases from J, with 13 bases between. The V gene's germline CDR1 is ENHRY and CDR2 SYGVKD. In nucleotides, the CDR3 is TGTGCCATTACCGGGTCCCTAAACACCGGGGAGCTGTTTTTT. Translating it yields CAITGSLNTGELFF.

This clonotype was counted only a few times. The V gene is TRBV7-9, the J gene TRBJ2-5, with 10 bases identical to TRBD2. CDR1 and CDR2 from the germline V gene are SEHNR and FQNEAQ (reference sequence). The junction had 6 bases not matched to a gene; V was cut back by 2 bases and J by 0 bases. This CDR3 has 17 residues. The DNA for the CDR3 is TGTGCCAGCAGCTTACGGCGTAGCGGGGGGTACCAAGAGACCCAGTACTTC. This sequence encodes CASSLRRSGGYQETQYF.

The genes are TRBV5-5 and TRBJ1-5; the D is unclear. The CDR3 spans 15 residues. CDR1 and CDR2 (germline): SGHKS, YYEKEE (reference sequence). Trimming took 3 bases from V and 5 from J, leaving 15 bases between them. CDR3 loop: CASSWRVPEHQPQHF. The CDR3 nucleotides are TGTGCCAGCAGCTGGAGGGTCCCGGAGCATCAGCCCCAGCATTTT.

V gene TRBV19 combines with J gene TRBJ1-6; D is possibly TRBD1 (5 bases). The germline gives CDR1 LNHDA, CDR2 SQIVND (reference sequence). This CDR3 spans 15 amino acids. V lost 3 bases and J lost 7, with 13 bases in between. CDR3 nucleotide sequence: TGTGCCAGTAGTATTGATCGGGGCGGGAATTCACCCCTCCACTTT. This sequence encodes CASSIDRGGNSPLHF.

This clonotype was seen a handful of times. V usage is TRBV7-9 and J usage is TRBJ2-7; tentative D call: TRBD2 (6 bases). CDR3 length: 15 amino acids. The ends were cut back, 6 bases at V and 5 bases at J, with 20 bases in the middle. Germline CDR1 and CDR2: SEHNR and FQNEAQ (reference sequence). For the CDR3, the DNA is TGTGCCAGCAGTGACGCCTCGGCGGGGATGCACGAGCAGTACTTC. This gives the protein CASSDASAGMHEQYF.

The J gene is TRBJ2-1, the V gene TRBV12-3 or TRBV12-4, with 13 bases aligning to TRBD2. V lost 3 bases and J lost 7; bases outside the gene matches: 3. CDR3 length: 15 residues. The DNA for the CDR3 is TGTGCCAGCAGTTTTGGACTAGCGGGGGTGAATGAGCAGTTCTTC. This sequence encodes CASSFGLAGVNEQFF.

This clonotype turned up a few times. The chain joins TRBV5-1 to TRBJ2-5; maybe TRBD1 (6 bases). CDR3 length: 15 residues. V lost 2 bases to trimming and J lost 5 bases, with 16 bases between them. Germline CDR1 SGHRS, CDR2 YFSETQ. CDR3 sequence: CASSFIPGAGETQYF. For the CDR3, the DNA is TGCGCCAGCAGCTTCATTCCAGGGGCTGGGGAGACCCAGTACTTC.

This clonotype was picked up a small number of times. The chain is built from TRBV9 and TRBJ1-1, with 10 positions matching TRBD1. This CDR3 contains 15 residues. V was pared by 0 bases and J by 3 bases, with 2 bases of the junction left unmatched. CDR1 and CDR2 (germline): SGDLS, YYNGEE. The CDR3 bases are TGTGCCAGCAGCGTAGTGGGGACAGGGGACACTGAAGCTTTCTTT. It is translated as CASSVVGTGDTEAFF.

This clonotype was counted a single time. The V gene is TRBV3-1, the J gene TRBJ2-7; possibly TRBD1 or TRBD2 for D (5 bases each). V was cut by 3 bases and J by 2 bases, with 8 bases left in between. Germline-derived CDR1 and CDR2 are LGHDT and YNNKEL (reference sequence). The CDR3 extends over 13 amino acids. CDR3 protein: CASSQRGTYEQYF. CDR3 sequence (DNA): TGTGCCAGCAGCCAGAGGGGTACCTACGAGCAGTACTTC.

The V call is TRBV7-9, the J call TRBJ1-4, with D hard to call. The CDR3 has 15 amino acids. CDR1 SEHNR and CDR2 FQNEAQ come from the germline V gene (reference sequence). V was shortened by 3 bases and J by 7 bases, with 15 bases between the two germline ends. Here the CDR3 reads CASSFYGDMGEKLFF. The CDR3, as DNA: TGTGCCAGCAGCTTCTACGGGGATATGGGTGAAAAACTGTTTTTT.

V gene TRBV18 combines with J gene TRBJ2-1; TRBD2 aligns across 13 bases. V shed 3 bases, J shed 7 bases, and the junction held 3 bases outside the gene matches. This CDR3 has 15 amino acids. Germline values: CDR1 KGHSH, CDR2 LQKENI. CDR3: CASSPRLAGGNEQFF. CDR3 coding DNA: TGTGCCAGCTCACCGCGACTAGCGGGGGGTAATGAGCAGTTCTTC.

This clonotype came up a few times. The chain links TRBV4-3 to TRBJ1-1; a weak D match, TRBD1 (5 bases). Deletions cut 0 bases from V and 0 bases from J, with 11 bases between. Germline V gene data show CDR1 as LGHNA and CDR2 as YSLEER. The CDR3 consists of 16 residues. In DNA form, the CDR3 reads TGCGCCAGCAGCCAAGATCTGGGACGGATGAACACTGAAGCTTTCTTT. Its translation is CASSQDLGRMNTEAFF.

This clonotype was counted at least ten times. V gene TRBV10-1 combines with J gene TRBJ2-1; 15 bases line up with TRBD2. The V gene end was trimmed by 6 bases and the J gene end by 7 bases; junction bases not matched to a gene: 10. Germline loops: CDR1 WNHNN, CDR2 SYGVQD (reference sequence). The CDR3 extends over 17 amino acids. DNA of the CDR3: TGCGCCAGCAGCCCCCTTGGACTAGCGGGGGGGCCGAATGAGCAGTTCTTC. This gives the protein CASSPLGLAGGPNEQFF.

This chain links TRBV5-1 with TRBJ2-7; maybe TRBD2 (5 bases). V was pared by 0 bases and J by 3 bases, with 13 bases between. The CDR3 covers 15 residues. Germline CDR1 and CDR2: SGHRS and YFSETQ. The CDR3 DNA sequence: TGCGCCAGCAGCTTGGTCGGGGTTTTGAGCTACGAGCAGTACTTC. As protein: CASSLVGVLSYEQYF.